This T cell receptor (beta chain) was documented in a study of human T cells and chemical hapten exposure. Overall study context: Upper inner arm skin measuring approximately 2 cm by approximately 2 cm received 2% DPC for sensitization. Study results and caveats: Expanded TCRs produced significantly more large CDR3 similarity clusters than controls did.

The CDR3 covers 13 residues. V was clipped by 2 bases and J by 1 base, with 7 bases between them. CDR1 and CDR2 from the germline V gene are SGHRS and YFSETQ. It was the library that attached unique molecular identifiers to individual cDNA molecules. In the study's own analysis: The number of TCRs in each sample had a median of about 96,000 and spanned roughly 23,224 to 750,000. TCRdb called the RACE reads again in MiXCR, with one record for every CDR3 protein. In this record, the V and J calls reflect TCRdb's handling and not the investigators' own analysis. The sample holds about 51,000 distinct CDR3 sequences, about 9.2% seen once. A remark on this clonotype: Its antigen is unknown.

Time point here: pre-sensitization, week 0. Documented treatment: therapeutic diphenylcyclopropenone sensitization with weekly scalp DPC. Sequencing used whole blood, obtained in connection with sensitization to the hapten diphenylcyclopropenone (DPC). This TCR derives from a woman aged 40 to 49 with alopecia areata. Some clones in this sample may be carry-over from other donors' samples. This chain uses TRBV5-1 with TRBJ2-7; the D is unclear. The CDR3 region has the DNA TGCGCCAGCAGCTTCACTATATCCTACGAGCAGTACTTC. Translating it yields CASSFTISYEQYF.